Below, one TCR beta chain is given with its context. CD8+ and CD4+ T cells from blood underwent TCR beta sequencing, which was carried out in a high-throughput format. This sample is drawn from a study of CD8 T cells in Susac syndrome. Background on the study: Clinical remission applied to under 10 sequenced Susac syndrome patients, and about six had active disease.

The CDR3 contains 15 residues. The V and J ends lost 5 bases and 0 bases, in that order; junction bases with no gene match: 4. Germline loops: CDR1 SNHLY, CDR2 FYNNEI. The RNA, about 0.45 to 1 ug, was put through reverse transcription using random hexamers. TCR beta CDR3 was amplified by immunoSEQ covering 54 Vbeta and 13 Jbeta. TCRdb ran MiXCR on the immunoSEQ multiplex PCR reads and lists one entry per CDR3 protein. The sample lists roughly 100,000 distinct CDR3 sequences, approximately 94% occurring once. The sequencing sample was made of CD8+ T cells from PBMCs. The rearrangement uses TRBV2 and TRBJ2-1, with 7 bases fitting TRBD1. The sequence derives from a human donor with Susac syndrome. CDR3 loop: CASSPRDSSYNEQFF. CDR3 nucleotides: TGTGCCAGCAGTCCCCGGGACAGCTCCTACAATGAGCAGTTCTTC.